This T cell receptor beta chain was recorded in a study of cytomegalovirus exposure and HLA in healthy donors. At the level of the study: The Caucasian-associated ancestry cluster contained about 80% of the approximately 430 genotyped donors. Notes on the study in general: Reports credit the classifier with highly specific, highly sensitive diagnosis of cytomegalovirus status. TCR beta V- and J-gene trimming, according to a later analysis, was linked to a missense DCLRE1C variant. Confirmation was obtained in vitro that three CMV-associated chains are specific for CMV antigens.

Germline assignment: CDR1 SGHTA and CDR2 FQGNSA. CDR3 length: 13 residues. V was trimmed by 5 bases and J by 5 bases, leaving 12 bases between them. A multiplex PCR was run with 60 Vbeta primers and 13 Jbeta primers. Libraries were prepared by immunoSEQ multiplex PCR; TCRdb keeps only in-frame clonotypes and omits some of them. The sample has 140,000 to 150,000 clones; roughly 80% are singletons. Concerning this clone itself: Its antigen is currently unknown.

This clonotype originated in a boy between 2 and 10 years old in good health and CMV-seronegative. J is TRBJ1-1 and V is TRBV7-2; unclear D gene. The sequenced material came from PBMCs. This chain's CDR3 is CASSPEPGTEAFF. As DNA, the CDR3 is TGTGCCAGCAGCCCCGAACCCGGGACTGAAGCTTTCTTT.